Listed here are 10 T cell receptor beta chains from one sample, sequenced in a study of metastatic and nonmetastatic thyroid tumors. TCRdb re-called the PCR reads via MiXCR. The sample contains about 89,000 clones, roughly an eighth of which appear only once. Thyroid surgery was preceded by no treatment in any patient. Sequencing input: tumor tissue. Receptors originate from a female donor with papillary thyroid cancer or a benign thyroid nodule (not recorded which). Some clones in this sample may be carry-over from other donors' samples.

This clone was seen more than once but under ten times. This may stem from a read error, because a much larger clone lies one nucleotide away. The chain employs TRBV29-1 and TRBJ2-7; TRBD2 matches at 12 bases. The CDR3 is made up of 15 amino acids. The junction had 10 bases not matched to a gene; V was cut back by 6 bases and J by 4 bases. Germline V gene lookup returns CDR1 SQVTM and CDR2 ANQGSEA. The CDR3 loop is CSVSLAGGITYEQYF. The CDR3 coding sequence is TGCAGCGTCTCTCTAGCGGGAGGGATCACTTACGAGCAGTACTTC.

In its sample, this clone was seen many times. The CDR3 DNA reads as TGTGCCAGTGCCCTCGGGAGGACAGCCTACAATGAGCAGTTCTTC. It yields the protein CASALGRTAYNEQFF. V is TRBV27 and J is TRBJ2-1; D is possibly TRBD2 (7 bases). The CDR3 contains 15 residues. Trimming left V 9 bases short and J 2 bases short, with 17 bases between. Germline values: CDR1 MNHEY, CDR2 SMNVEV (reference sequence).

This clone was recorded at least ten times. The V call is TRBV4-2, the J call TRBJ2-1, with 9 bases lining up with TRBD2. This CDR3 is 14 amino acids long. Germline V gene sequence: CDR1 LGHNA, CDR2 YNFKEQ. V shed 1 base and J 10 bases; nucleotides not matched to a gene: 5. The DNA for the CDR3 is TGTGCCAGCAGCCAAGCCCTAGCGGGAAGCGAGCAGTTCTTC. This codes for CASSQALAGSEQFF.

This clone came up many times. The chain combines TRBV5-1 with TRBJ1-1; 9 bases are a match to TRBD1. J lost 4 bases, V lost 4 bases, and 8 bases had no gene match. Looked up from germline, CDR1 is SGHRS and CDR2 is YFSETQ. CDR3 size: 15 residues. For the CDR3, the DNA is TGCGCCAGCAGCCCGGGGGGGACAGGGATCACTGAAGCTTTCTTT. Translated, it gives CASSPGGTGITEAFF.

This clone has only a few counts. The chain uses TRBV20-1 and TRBJ2-7; tentative D call: TRBD1 (5 bases). Germline V CDR1 and CDR2: DFQATT, SNEGSKA (reference sequence). The CDR3 covers 13 residues. V was trimmed by 4 bases and J by 4 bases, leaving 14 bases between them. Here the CDR3 DNA reads TGCAGTGCTATCTCCGACAGAATTTACGAGCAGTACTTC. Translating gives CSAISDRIYEQYF.

On this clone itself: A clone one base away is much larger, so this may be a read error. The chain carries TRBV5-1 and TRBJ2-2; D unresolved. In germline, CDR1 is SGHRS, CDR2 YFSETQ. Trimming left V 7 bases short and J 4 bases short, with 11 bases between. There are 13 residues in the CDR3. The CDR3 region is CASGNQGTGELFF. In DNA form, the CDR3 reads TGCGCCAGCGGCAACCAAGGCACCGGGGAGCTGTTTTTT.

The sample holds many counts of this clone. V is TRBV7-9 and J is TRBJ1-2, with 8 bases that match TRBD1. Trimming at V came to 4 bases and at J to 8 bases, leaving 6 bases not matched to a gene. Germline V CDR1 and CDR2: SEHNR, FQNEAQ (reference sequence). This CDR3 spans 13 amino acids. DNA of the CDR3: TGTGCCAGCAGCTCCCAGGGGGCTAAGGGCTACACCTTC. This sequence encodes CASSSQGAKGYTF.

The sample holds many counts of this clone. This rearrangement joins TRBV11-3 to TRBJ2-3, with 7 bases fitting TRBD1. Trimming took 5 bases from V and 1 from J; bases not matched to a gene: 6. CDR3 length equals 15 residues. Germline loops: CDR1 SGHNT, CDR2 YENEEA. The CDR3 DNA sequence: TGTGCCAGCAGCCGTACCGGGACAGGCACAGATACGCAGTATTTT. Translated: CASSRTGTGTDTQYF.

The table lists this clone with many counts. V usage is TRBV20-1 and J usage is TRBJ2-1, with 7 positions matching TRBD2. The CDR3 contains 17 residues. V gave up 3 bases and J gave up 0 bases; unmatched junction bases: 11. Germline V lookup: CDR1 DFQATT, CDR2 SNEGSKA (reference sequence). The CDR3 bases are TGCAGTGCTAGGAGCCAGCGGGGCGGGAGCTCCTACAATGAGCAGTTCTTC. Residues: CSARSQRGGSSYNEQFF.

This clone turned up a few times. This rearrangement joins TRBV4-1 to TRBJ2-5, with 12 bases identical to TRBD2. CDR1 is MGHRA and CDR2 is YSYEKL in the germline V gene. Trimming took 1 base from V and 5 from J; bases not matched to a gene: 11. The CDR3 is 18 residues long. As DNA, the CDR3 is TGCGCCAGCAGCCAAGCTCCACCCCTAGCGGGAGGGGGGGAGACCCAGTACTTC. As protein: CASSQAPPLAGGGETQYF.